What follows are 8 T cell receptor beta chains derived from one specimen sequenced in a study of T cells in tuberculosis. Data came from immunoSEQ multiplex PCR; TCRdb stores just in-frame clones and leaves some out. The sample records 40,000 to 45,000 clones, roughly 94% being singletons. The sample taken for sequencing was PBMCs. These receptors originate from a donor under 30 with latent tuberculosis or without tuberculosis infection. Some clones in this sample may be carry-over from other donors' samples.

The J gene is TRBJ1-1, the V gene TRBV7-8; 9 bases align to TRBD1. Germline assignment: CDR1 SGHVS and CDR2 FQNEAQ. With 1 base clipped from V and 1 base from J, the junction kept 1 base outside the gene matches. The CDR3 extends over 15 amino acids. The CDR3, as DNA: TGTGCCAGCAGCTTAGGGGGACAGGGGAACACTGAAGCTTTCTTT. Its translation: CASSLGGQGNTEAFF.

This sequence joins TRBV11-2 and TRBJ2-7; 7 nucleotides match TRBD1. CDR1 and CDR2 from the germline V gene are SGHAT and FQNNGV. The CDR3 runs to 13 residues. The trim removed 1 base at V and 12 bases at J, leaving 9 bases unmatched. This CDR3 is CASSLGDRQGPYF. CDR3 nucleotide sequence: TGTGCCAGCAGCTTAGGGGATCGACAGGGCCCGTACTTC.

The chain recombines TRBV15 with TRBJ2-2; 12 nucleotides match TRBD2. The CDR3 is made up of 17 amino acids. V shed 3 bases and J 4 bases; nucleotides not matched to a gene: 6. Germline CDR1 LNHNV, CDR2 YYDKDF (reference sequence). CDR3 nucleotide sequence: TGTGCCACCAGCAGGCAACTAGCGGGAGGACCCACCGGGGAGCTGTTTTTT. This encodes CATSRQLAGGPTGELFF.

The chain carries TRBV9 and TRBJ1-2; possible D gene TRBD1, 6 bases. Per the germline V gene, CDR1 is SGDLS and CDR2 is YYNGEE. This CDR3 region has 16 residues. V lost 0 bases to trimming and J lost 4 bases, with 16 bases between them. The CDR3 DNA is TGTGCCAGCAGCGTAGCTTTGGGGGCATCGTCCTATGGCTACACCTTC. Amino acids: CASSVALGASSYGYTF.

The chain has TRBV30 and TRBJ1-1; 10 nucleotides agree with TRBD1. CDR3 length: 15 residues. Germline trimming cut 1 base from V and 1 base from J; bases unmatched to any gene: 3. Germline lookup yields CDR1 GTSNPN and CDR2 SVGIG (reference sequence). The CDR3 DNA reads as TGTGCCTGGAGTGGGACAGGGGGGAAGAACACTGAAGCTTTCTTT. As protein: CAWSGTGGKNTEAFF.

This sequence joins TRBV30 and TRBJ2-1; D is perhaps TRBD1 (5 bases). V lost 3 bases to trimming and J lost 0 bases, with 9 bases between them. Germline V CDR1 and CDR2: GTSNPN, SVGIG (reference sequence). The CDR3 is made up of 14 amino acids. CDR3 sequence reads: CAWSPQGSYNEQFF. CDR3 sequence (DNA): TGTGCCTGGAGCCCCCAGGGCTCCTACAATGAGCAGTTCTTC.

The chain combines TRBV15 with TRBJ1-2, with D tentatively TRBD1 (5 bases). Germline CDR1 is LNHNV and CDR2 is YYDKDF (reference sequence). The CDR3 sequence is 14 residues long. V shed 1 base and J shed 5 bases, with 11 bases lying between them. The CDR3 region is CATSRAQGLYGYTF. In DNA form, the CDR3 reads TGTGCCACCAGCAGAGCCCAGGGACTTTATGGCTACACCTTC.

For the CDR3, the DNA is TGTGCCAGCAGTCCCAAGAGCAGGGGGTCCTACAATGAGCAGTTCTTC. It encodes CASSPKSRGSYNEQFF. The rearrangement joins TRBV27 to TRBJ2-1; 7 nucleotides match TRBD1. This CDR3 region has 16 residues. Germline V gives CDR1 MNHEY, CDR2 SMNVEV (reference sequence). V shed 5 bases and J 1 base; nucleotides not matched to a gene: 8.